This T cell receptor (beta chain) was captured by sequencing in a study of blood T cell repertoires in COVID-19. TCRdb's copy holds only in-frame clones and misses some; the assay was immunoSEQ multiplex PCR. The sample has some 220,000 clones, approximately 82% seen once. This clone was recorded a few times. The J segment lost 9 bases and the V segment lost 4 bases, leaving 11 bases of the junction unmatched. This CDR3 spans 14 amino acids. In germline, CDR1 is KGHSH, CDR2 LQKENI. The clonotype was recovered from a man in his forties or fifties with active or convalescent COVID-19. The specimen was peripheral blood. The genes are TRBV18 and TRBJ1-1, with 7 nucleotides matching TRBD1. The CDR3 DNA sequence: TGTGCCAGCTCACAACATGAACAGGGGATACAAGCTTTCTTT. Translated: CASSQHEQGIQAFF.